Shown below are 18 T cell receptor beta chains from a single sample sequenced in a study of read filtering for tumor transcriptome and immune sequencing. From 350 to 500 ng of RNA, a library with molecular barcoded alpha/delta and beta/gamma adaptors was made. TCRdb processed the reads anew with MiXCR; each CDR3 protein has one entry. Here the sample spans over 35,000 distinct CDR3 sequences, 13% being singletons. Sequencing was performed on a population of CD138-negative cells sorted from bone marrow. The receptors originated from a donor aged 40 or older with multiple myeloma.

This clonotype has just a few counts. The rearrangement uses TRBV18 and TRBJ1-1, with a possible D match to TRBD1 (5 bases). Trimming removed 3 bases at V and 3 bases at J, with 11 bases between. This CDR3 has 14 amino acids. The germline CDR1 and CDR2 sequences are KGHSH and LQKENI. CDR3 amino acids: CASSPTVGDTEAFF. The CDR3, as DNA: TGTGCCAGCTCACCTACAGTAGGGGACACTGAAGCTTTCTTT.

This clonotype was detected ten times or more. J is TRBJ2-1 and V is TRBV24-1; D not certain. The CDR3 totals 12 residues. V lost 4 bases and J lost 10, with 10 bases in between. Germline CDR1 reads KGHDR; CDR2 reads SFDVKD. CDR3 in amino acids: CATSDSPREQFF. CDR3 nucleotide sequence: TGTGCCACCAGTGACTCCCCGCGGGAGCAGTTCTTC.

This clonotype occurred a few times. A read error is possible here, since a much larger clone lies one base away. The chain combines TRBV5-5 with TRBJ2-1, with TRBD2 matching 8 bases. The CDR3 contains 15 residues. Germline loops: CDR1 SGHKS, CDR2 YYEKEE (reference sequence). The CDR3 sequence: CTSSLLASGSNEQFF. DNA for the CDR3: TGTACCAGCAGCTTGTTAGCTAGCGGGTCGAATGAGCAGTTCTTC.

This clonotype showed up just a few times. The chain uses TRBV29-1 and TRBJ2-2; D uncertain. Looked up from germline, CDR1 is SQVTM and CDR2 is ANQGSEA. Trimming took 4 bases from V and 1 from J, leaving 1 base between them. This CDR3 is built from 11 residues. CDR3 sequence reads: CSVGNTGELFF. CDR3 DNA sequence: TGCAGCGTTGGGAACACCGGGGAGCTGTTTTTT.

The chain links TRBV2 to TRBJ2-7; TRBD1 is a possible D gene (6 bases). CDR3 length: 13 residues. The germline V gene encodes CDR1 SNHLY and CDR2 FYNNEI. V lost 1 base, J lost 3 bases, and 7 bases lay in between. The CDR3 sequence: CASSEVGHYEQYF. In DNA form, the CDR3 reads TGTGCCAGCAGTGAAGTGGGACACTACGAGCAGTACTTC.

This clonotype was seen ten or more times. The J gene is TRBJ2-1, the V gene TRBV28; D gene unclear. Trimming took off 8 bases at V and 0 bases at J, with 17 bases between the two ends. This CDR3 has 16 amino acids. The germline CDR1 and CDR2 sequences are MDHEN and SYDVKM. CDR3 in DNA: TGTGCCAGCGAGGTCAAGAGAGAAAGCTCCTACAATGAGCAGTTCTTC. Its protein is CASEVKRESSYNEQFF.

Ten or more counts support this clonotype. The chain is built from TRBV5-1 and TRBJ2-3; D call uncertain. The CDR3 totals 15 residues. V lost 2 bases to trimming and J lost 2 bases, with 12 bases between them. From germline, CDR1 is SGHRS and CDR2 YFSETQ. CDR3 sequence reads: CASSFVGQATDTQYF. The CDR3 DNA reads TGCGCCAGCAGCTTCGTGGGCCAGGCCACAGATACGCAGTATTTT.

There are a few counts of this clonotype. The chain links TRBV10-3 to TRBJ1-5, with D unclear. The germline CDR1 and CDR2 sequences are ENHRY and SYGVKD. The CDR3 contains 12 residues. Trimming cost V 10 bases and J 6 bases, with 13 bases left between them. CDR3 residues: CASRLEVQPQHF. Here the CDR3 DNA reads TGTGCCAGCAGGTTGGAAGTTCAGCCCCAGCATTTT.

This clonotype was detected only a few times. The chain carries TRBV4-1 and TRBJ2-7; TRBD1 agrees at 9 bases. The CDR3 loop spans 14 amino acids. The V and J ends lost 4 bases and 3 bases, in that order; junction bases with no gene match: 4. Germline-derived CDR1 and CDR2 are MGHRA and YSYEKL. In DNA, the CDR3 is TGCGCCAGCAGCCGCGGGACAGGGAACTACGAGCAGTACTTC. Protein: CASSRGTGNYEQYF.

There are many counts of this clonotype. The V gene is TRBV28, the J gene TRBJ2-3; D remains unclear. The CDR3 spans 12 residues. Trimming took 3 bases from V and 14 from J, leaving 15 bases between them. Looked up from germline, CDR1 is MDHEN and CDR2 is SYDVKM. CDR3 sequence: CASSFGPTVPYF. The CDR3 nucleotides are TGTGCCAGCAGTTTTGGGCCCACTGTCCCGTATTTT.

This clonotype showed up many times. The chain uses TRBV7-6 and TRBJ2-1; the D gene is possibly TRBD2 (5 bases). V dropped 2 bases and J dropped 4 bases, with 15 bases sitting between them. The V gene's germline CDR1 is SGHVS and CDR2 FNYEAQ. This CDR3 is 16 amino acids long. In nucleotides, the CDR3 is TGTGCCAGCAGCTTATACCCCAGCGGTGATTACAATGAGCAGTTCTTC. It encodes CASSLYPSGDYNEQFF. The full variable domain, its missing parts supplied by reference TRBV7-6 and TRBJ2-1, is GAGVSQSPRYKVTKRGQDVALRCDPISGHVSLYWYRQALGQGPEFLTYFNYEAQQDKSGLPNDRFSAERPEGSISTLTIQRTEQRDSAMYRCASSLYPSGDYNEQFFGPGTRLTVL.

The rearrangement uses TRBV5-1 and TRBJ1-1, with unresolved D. V shed 5 bases and J shed 3 bases, with 11 bases lying between them. Germline values: CDR1 SGHRS, CDR2 YFSETQ. The CDR3 extends over 13 amino acids. CDR3 residues: CASSSTEYTEAFF. The CDR3 DNA sequence: TGCGCCAGCAGTTCTACAGAGTACACTGAAGCTTTCTTT.

This clonotype was observed many times. The J gene is TRBJ2-6, the V gene TRBV3-1; no definite D call. The CDR3 has 19 amino acids. Germline loops: CDR1 LGHDT, CDR2 YNNKEL (reference sequence). Trimming shortened V by 2 bases and J by 4 bases, and 21 bases separated the two germline ends. In DNA, the CDR3 is TGTGCCAGCAGCCAATTTGCGGCGACTGGTAGATCCGGGGCCAACGTCCTGACTTTC. It specifies CASSQFAATGRSGANVLTF. The full variable domain, rest sourced from reference TRBV3-1 and TRBJ2-6, is DTAVSQTPKYLVTQMGNDKSIKCEQNLGHDTMYWYKQDSKKFLKIMFSYNNKELIINETVPNRFSPKSPDKAHLNLHINSLELGDSAVYFCASSQFAATGRSGANVLTFGAGSRLTVL.

In its sample, this clonotype was seen many times. The V and J genes are TRBV5-1 and TRBJ2-7; D perhaps matches TRBD1 (6 bases). The germline V gene encodes CDR1 SGHRS and CDR2 YFSETQ. Trimming removed 4 bases at V and 0 bases at J, with 20 bases between. The CDR3 spans 17 residues. The CDR3 loop is CASSILSGTLSSYEQYF. CDR3 bases: TGCGCCAGCAGCATACTCTCCGGGACACTAAGCTCCTACGAGCAGTACTTC.

This clonotype was recorded many times. The V and J genes are TRBV20-1 and TRBJ2-3; 7 bases map to TRBD2. The CDR3 extends over 13 amino acids. V lost 5 bases and J lost 3; bases outside the gene matches: 5. CDR1 is DFQATT, CDR2 SNEGSKA, per germline (reference sequence). The CDR3 region is CSALGLETDTQYF. Here the CDR3 DNA reads TGCAGTGCTTTAGGACTAGAAACAGATACGCAGTATTTT.

This clonotype was detected many times. The chain has TRBV28 and TRBJ1-4; D is ambiguous. V gave up 3 bases and J gave up 5 bases, with 16 bases separating them. The CDR3 consists of 16 residues. Germline loops: CDR1 MDHEN, CDR2 SYDVKM. In DNA form, the CDR3 reads TGTGCCAGCAGTTTTCGGGGTGGGGTATTAAATGAAAAACTGTTTTTT. Protein product: CASSFRGGVLNEKLFF.

This clonotype was seen ten or more times. This chain connects TRBV6-5 to TRBJ2-7; D gene ambiguous. Looked up from germline, CDR1 is MNHEY and CDR2 is SVGAGI. The CDR3 spans 14 residues. V dropped 6 bases and J dropped 0 bases, with 12 bases sitting between them. CDR3 sequence reads: CASRIGTASYEQYF. The DNA of the CDR3 is TGTGCCAGCAGAATCGGTACTGCCTCCTACGAGCAGTACTTC.

This clonotype appeared a few times. A much larger clone sits a single nucleotide away, making a read error possible. The J gene is TRBJ2-7, the V gene TRBV20-1; D ambiguous. The CDR3 loop spans 14 amino acids. Germline CDR1 is DFQATT and CDR2 is SNEGSKA (reference sequence). Trimming pared 5 bases from V and 0 bases from J, leaving 14 bases between. CDR3 bases: TGCAGTGCTGTAGGACCGGCGAGCTCCTACGAGCAGTACTTC. Residues: CSAVGPASSYEQYF.